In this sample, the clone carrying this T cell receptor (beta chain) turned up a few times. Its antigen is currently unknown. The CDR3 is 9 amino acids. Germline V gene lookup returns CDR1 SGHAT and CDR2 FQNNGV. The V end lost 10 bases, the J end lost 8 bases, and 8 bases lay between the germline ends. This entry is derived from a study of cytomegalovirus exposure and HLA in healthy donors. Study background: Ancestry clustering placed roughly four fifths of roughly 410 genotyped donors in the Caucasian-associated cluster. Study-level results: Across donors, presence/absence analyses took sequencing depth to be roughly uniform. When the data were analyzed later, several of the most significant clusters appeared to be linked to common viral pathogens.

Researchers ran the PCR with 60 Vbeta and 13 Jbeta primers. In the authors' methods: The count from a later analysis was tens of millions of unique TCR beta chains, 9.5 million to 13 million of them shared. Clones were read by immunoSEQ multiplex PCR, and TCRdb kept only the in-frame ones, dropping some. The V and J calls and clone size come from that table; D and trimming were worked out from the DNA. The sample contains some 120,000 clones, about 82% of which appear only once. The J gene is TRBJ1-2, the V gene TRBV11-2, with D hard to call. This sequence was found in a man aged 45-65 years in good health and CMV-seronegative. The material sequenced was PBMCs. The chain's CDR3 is CANGRGYTF. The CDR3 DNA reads TGTGCCAATGGCCGCGGCTACACCTTC.